What follows are 8 T cell receptor beta chains derived from one specimen sequenced in a study of blood T cell repertoires in COVID-19. Generated by immunoSEQ multiplex PCR, the TCRdb table keeps only in-frame clones and is missing some. The table shows fewer than 350,000 clones, with about 85% occurring only once. Material: PBMCs or T cells enriched from blood (not recorded which). Receptors were obtained from a woman in her twenties or thirties who had been exposed to COVID-19.

The DNA for the CDR3 is TGTGCCTGGAGTGTACTGGGGGGGCGCGTCACTGAAGCTTTCTTT. Amino acid sequence: CAWSVLGGRVTEAFF. This chain connects TRBV30 to TRBJ1-1, with a tentative D call TRBD1 (6 bases). CDR1 and CDR2 from the germline V gene are GTSNPN and SVGIG (reference sequence). The V end lost 0 bases, the J end lost 4 bases, and 15 bases lay between the germline ends. The CDR3 length is 15 residues.

The DNA for the CDR3 is TGTGCCAGCAGTTATCTTCAGGGACAGGGCTACACCTTC. Its translation: CASSYLQGQGYTF. V usage is TRBV28 and J usage is TRBJ1-2; TRBD1 agrees at 7 bases. Germline CDR1 MDHEN, CDR2 SYDVKM. The CDR3 loop spans 13 amino acids. Trimming took 4 bases from V and 8 from J; bases not matched to a gene: 7.

The V call is TRBV9, the J call TRBJ1-1; no definite D call. CDR1 and CDR2 (germline): SGDLS, YYNGEE. Trimming stripped 4 bases from V and 1 base from J, with 5 bases between. The CDR3 has 12 residues. The CDR3 is CASSLGNTEAFF. DNA for the CDR3: TGTGCCAGCAGCCTCGGGAACACTGAAGCTTTCTTT. The whole variable domain, filled in from reference TRBV9 and TRBJ1-1, reads DSGVTQTPKHLITATGQRVTLRCSPRSGDLSVYWYQQSLDQGLQFLIQYYNGEERAKGNILERFSAQQFPDLHSELNLSSLELGDSALYFCASSLGNTEAFFGQGTRLTVV.

The chain links TRBV6-5 to TRBJ2-2; TRBD1 aligns across 8 bases. The V gene's germline CDR1 is MNHEY and CDR2 SVGAGI. CDR3 length equals 14 residues. V trimming: 6 bases; J trimming: 3 bases; junction bases outside the gene matches: 3. As DNA, the CDR3 is TGTGCCAGCAGCAGGGGGCTCGACACCGGGGAGCTGTTTTTT. Translated: CASSRGLDTGELFF.

In DNA, the CDR3 is TGTGCCAGCAGTTACTCAGGGGGTTATGGCTACACCTTC. Translation gives CASSYSGGYGYTF. V gene TRBV6-5 combines with J gene TRBJ1-2, with D perhaps matching TRBD1 (6 bases). This CDR3 region has 13 residues. In germline, CDR1 is MNHEY, CDR2 SVGAGI. V lost 0 bases to trimming and J lost 5 bases, with 7 bases between them.

The chain couples TRBV19 to TRBJ1-5, with 7 bases lining up with TRBD1. This CDR3 has 15 amino acids. Germline assignment: CDR1 LNHDA and CDR2 SQIVND (reference sequence). V lost 5 bases and J lost 5; bases outside the gene matches: 9. The CDR3 spells CASSSHDRVDQPQHF. For the CDR3, the DNA is TGTGCCAGTAGTTCCCACGACAGGGTCGATCAGCCCCAGCATTTT.

V usage is TRBV6-2 or TRBV6-3 and J usage is TRBJ2-2; D gene ambiguous. V was trimmed by 0 bases and J by 0 bases, leaving 8 bases between them. The CDR3 has 16 residues. Looked up from germline, CDR1 is MNHEY and CDR2 is SVGEGT. The CDR3 loop is CASSYSPTTNTGELFF. CDR3 bases: TGTGCCAGCAGTTACTCACCCACTACGAACACCGGGGAGCTGTTTTTT.

The chain uses TRBV19 and TRBJ2-1; TRBD2 agrees at 15 bases. This CDR3 spans 18 amino acids. The V segment lost 7 bases and the J segment 0 bases; nucleotides outside the gene matches: 7. Germline V gives CDR1 LNHDA, CDR2 SQIVND (reference sequence). The CDR3 reads CASTSGTSGRPSYNEQFF. CDR3 DNA: TGTGCCAGTACCTCCGGGACTAGCGGGAGGCCCTCCTACAATGAGCAGTTCTTC.